The source of this TCR beta chain is a study of blood T cell repertoires in COVID-19. Study in general: COVID-19 samples, acute and convalescent, were from the United States, Italy and Spain. In each case, the material was cDNA or gDNA derived from T cells, B-cell-depleted T cells, or PBMCs.

Looked up from germline, CDR1 is SGHDN and CDR2 is FVKESK. The CDR3 covers 16 residues. V trimming: 1 base; J trimming: 4 bases; junction bases outside the gene matches: 9. As processed by the authors: Scientists estimated how many nucleated cells there were by amplifying reference gene primers. Using immunoSEQ multiplex PCR, the repertoire was profiled, and TCRdb retains in-frame clones only, with some absent. The V and J calls and clone size were taken over from that table, and D and trimming were inferred from the DNA. Counted here are about 370,000 clones, around 87% occurring once; the ten biggest clones make up around 9.3%. A Seattle source enrolled patients during active infection and followed them longitudinally. This clone was recorded once.

The sample taken for sequencing was peripheral blood. This sequence originates from a woman in her twenties or thirties with COVID-19, enrolled during active disease. The gene calls are TRBV14 and TRBJ2-5, with TRBD1 matching over 7 bases. CDR3 protein: CASSQAGQLLRETQYF. DNA for the CDR3: TGTGCCAGCAGCCAAGCGGGACAGCTGTTACGAGAGACCCAGTACTTC.